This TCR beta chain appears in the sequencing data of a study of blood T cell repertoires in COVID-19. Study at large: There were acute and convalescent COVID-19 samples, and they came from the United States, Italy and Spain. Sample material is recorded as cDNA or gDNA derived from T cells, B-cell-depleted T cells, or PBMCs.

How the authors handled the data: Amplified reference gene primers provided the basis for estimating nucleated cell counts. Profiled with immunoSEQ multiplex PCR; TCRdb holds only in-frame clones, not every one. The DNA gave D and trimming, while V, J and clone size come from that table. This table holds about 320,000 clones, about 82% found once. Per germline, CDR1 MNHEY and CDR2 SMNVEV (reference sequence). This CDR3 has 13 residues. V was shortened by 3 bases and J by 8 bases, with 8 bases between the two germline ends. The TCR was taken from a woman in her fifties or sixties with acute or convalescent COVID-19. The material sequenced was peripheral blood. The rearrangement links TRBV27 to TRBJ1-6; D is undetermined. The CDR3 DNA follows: TGTGCCAGCAGTTTCAGAGGTGATTCACCCCTCCACTTT. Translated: CASSFRGDSPLHF.